A single sample is the source of the 8 T cell receptor beta chains below, sequenced in a study of blood T cell repertoires in COVID-19. The repertoire was sequenced with immunoSEQ multiplex PCR; TCRdb's copy has only in-frame clones and lacks some. The sample holds over 110,000 clones; 84% are singletons and the top ten take about 4%. The sequenced material came from PBMCs or T cells enriched from blood (not recorded which). The receptors were sampled from a man aged 50-60 years in a cohort exposed to, infected with or recovered from COVID-19 (not recorded which).

This clone was observed a handful of times. The chain recombines TRBV29-1 with TRBJ1-2; D gene uncertain. Trimming shortened V by 2 bases and J by 4 bases, and 8 bases separated the two germline ends. Germline CDR1 is SQVTM and CDR2 is ANQGSEA. CDR3 length: 12 residues. The CDR3 sequence is CSVEWSLYGYTF. The CDR3 bases are TGCAGCGTTGAATGGAGTCTCTATGGCTACACCTTC.

The chain links TRBV28 to TRBJ1-4; 10 bases are shared with TRBD1. V lost 1 base and J lost 3; bases outside the gene matches: 11. Germline CDR1 reads MDHEN; CDR2 reads SYDVKM. CDR3 length: 19 residues. The CDR3 loop reads CASSLYPTGGIGSNEKLFF. The CDR3 region has the DNA TGTGCCAGCAGTTTATACCCGACAGGGGGCATTGGATCTAATGAAAAACTGTTTTTT.

The gene calls are TRBV5-1 and TRBJ1-1; no definite D call. The germline CDR1 and CDR2 sequences are SGHRS and YFSETQ. The CDR3 consists of 15 residues. V was clipped by 3 bases and J by 0 bases, with 12 bases between them. CDR3 nucleotide sequence: TGCGCCAGCAGCTGGGCCCCTGGCGTGAACACTGAAGCTTTCTTT. Protein sequence: CASSWAPGVNTEAFF.

The chain uses TRBV9 and TRBJ2-3; 7 bases are a match to TRBD1. CDR1 and CDR2 (germline): SGDLS, YYNGEE. Trimming cost V 3 bases and J 5 bases; bases outside gene matches: 3. There are 13 residues in the CDR3. CDR3 DNA: TGTGCCAGCAGCGCCGACAGGGTAGATACGCAGTATTTT. Protein: CASSADRVDTQYF.

The chain employs TRBV4-1 and TRBJ2-4, with D maybe TRBD2 (6 bases). The CDR3 totals 15 residues. Germline CDR1 and CDR2: MGHRA and YSYEKL. V was cut by 5 bases and J by 5 bases, with 16 bases left in between. CDR3 DNA: TGCGCCAGCAGCTTGGGACTCCCAGGCCAAAACATTCAGTACTTC. Translation: CASSLGLPGQNIQYF.

The chain combines TRBV24-1 with TRBJ1-2; possibly TRBD1 for D (6 bases). Germline V gives CDR1 KGHDR, CDR2 SFDVKD. V was trimmed by 3 bases and J by 3 bases, leaving 7 bases between them. This CDR3 comprises 13 residues. CDR3 loop: CATSDPGDYGYTF. For the CDR3, the DNA is TGTGCCACCAGTGATCCAGGGGACTATGGCTACACCTTC.

The rearrangement joins TRBV20-1 to TRBJ2-5; 7 nucleotides line up with TRBD2. J was trimmed by 5 bases and V by 3 bases; bases with no gene match: 6. CDR3 length: 13 residues. The germline gives CDR1 DFQATT, CDR2 SNEGSKA (reference sequence). The CDR3 loop is CSASPTSVETQYF. CDR3 coding DNA: TGCAGTGCTAGTCCTACTAGCGTTGAGACCCAGTACTTC.

The V call is TRBV6-5, the J call TRBJ1-6, with 9 bases identical to TRBD1. There are 14 residues in the CDR3. Per germline, CDR1 MNHEY and CDR2 SVGAGI. V gave up 7 bases and J gave up 6 bases; unmatched junction bases: 4. The CDR3 sequence is CASTGQGGNSPLHF. Written as DNA, the CDR3 is TGTGCCAGCACGGGACAGGGCGGTAATTCACCCCTCCACTTT.